Shown below are 26 T cell receptor beta chains from a single sample sequenced in a study of T cell responses to AZD1222 COVID-19 vaccine. Method: immunoSEQ multiplex PCR; TCRdb's copy keeps in-frame clones and lacks some. The sample carries about 99,000 clones, 88% recorded once. Sequencing used peripheral blood, obtained on day 0 of AZD1222 vaccination. These receptors came from an adult in good health.

V gene TRBV18 combines with J gene TRBJ1-6, with 9 bases matching TRBD1. V lost 3 bases, J lost 6 bases, and 9 bases stayed unmatched. CDR1 is KGHSH and CDR2 is LQKENI in the germline V gene. CDR3 size: 17 residues. CDR3: CASSPNTGGNFNSPLHF. The DNA of the CDR3 is TGTGCCAGCTCACCTAATACAGGGGGCAATTTTAATTCACCCCTCCACTTT.

A few counts support this clone. The J gene is TRBJ2-1, the V gene TRBV5-8; TRBD2 matches at 9 bases. With V trimmed by 0 bases and J by 5 bases, 3 bases remained unmatched. Germline V CDR1 and CDR2: SGHTS, YDEGEE. The CDR3 is 15 amino acids. This chain's CDR3 is CASSLGLAVDNEQFF. In DNA form, the CDR3 reads TGTGCCAGCAGCTTGGGACTAGCGGTAGACAATGAGCAGTTCTTC.

The chain carries TRBV12-3 or TRBV12-4 and TRBJ1-6, with 7 nucleotides matching TRBD1. The V and J ends lost 1 base and 11 bases, in that order; junction bases with no gene match: 2. The CDR3 is 13 amino acids. CDR3 sequence reads: CASSLDRGAPLHF. The CDR3 nucleotides read TGTGCCAGCAGTTTAGACAGGGGCGCACCCCTCCACTTT.

This chain uses TRBV30 with TRBJ1-4, with D possibly matching TRBD1 (5 bases). V shed 8 bases and J shed 5 bases, with 15 bases lying between them. The germline CDR1 and CDR2 sequences are GTSNPN and SVGIG (reference sequence). The length of the CDR3 is 13 residues. CDR3 sequence reads: CALEDNVNEKLFF. CDR3 nucleotides: TGTGCCCTGGAGGACAACGTGAATGAAAAACTGTTTTTT.

The CDR3 coding sequence is TGCGCCAGCAGCCCACGTCTAGCGGGAGAAGTCACAGATACGCAGTATTTT. This gives the protein CASSPRLAGEVTDTQYF. The chain uses TRBV4-1 and TRBJ2-3; 10 nucleotides agree with TRBD2. The CDR3 covers 17 residues. V shed 4 bases, J shed 2 bases, and the junction held 9 bases outside the gene matches. Germline V gene data show CDR1 as MGHRA and CDR2 as YSYEKL.

The chain couples TRBV3-1 (or the pseudogene TRBV3-2) to TRBJ2-4; TRBD2 matches at 14 bases. Germline CDR1 LGHDT, CDR2 YNNKEL (reference sequence). The CDR3 covers 18 residues. Trimming removed 4 bases from V and 0 bases from J; junction bases left unmatched: 5. In nucleotides, the CDR3 is TGTGCCAGCAGCCGACTAGCGGGGGGGCTTCTAGCCAAAAACATTCAGTACTTC. Its protein is CASSRLAGGLLAKNIQYF.

In its sample, this clone was seen once. This chain links TRBV5-4 with TRBJ1-5, with D unclear. Germline-derived CDR1 and CDR2 are SGHNT and YYREEE (reference sequence). The CDR3 runs 16 residues. V was trimmed by 0 bases and J by 0 bases, leaving 10 bases between them. CDR3: CASSLGGSNSNQPQHF. Written as DNA, the CDR3 is TGTGCCAGCAGCTTGGGGGGTAGTAATAGCAATCAGCCCCAGCATTTT.

The rearrangement joins TRBV2 to TRBJ2-5; tentatively, D is TRBD2 (6 bases). The germline V gene encodes CDR1 SNHLY and CDR2 FYNNEI. The CDR3 is made up of 12 amino acids. Trimming stripped 3 bases from V and 4 bases from J, with 6 bases between. The CDR3 DNA follows: TGTGCCAGCAGTGACGGGGGAGAGACCCAGTACTTC. It specifies CASSDGGETQYF.

The V call is TRBV3-1 (or the pseudogene TRBV3-2), the J call TRBJ1-6, with TRBD1 matching over 10 bases. With V trimmed by 9 bases and J by 9 bases, 8 bases remained unmatched. The CDR3 sequence is 14 residues long. CDR1 and CDR2 from the germline V gene are LGHDT and YNNKEL (reference sequence). The CDR3 protein is CASGDRGKSSPLHF. The CDR3 coding sequence is TGTGCCAGTGGGGACAGGGGAAAAAGTTCACCCCTCCACTTT.

In its sample, this clone was seen a few times. The gene calls are TRBV10-2 and TRBJ2-7; 7 nucleotides match TRBD1. The V segment lost 8 bases and the J segment 5 bases; nucleotides outside the gene matches: 12. There are 14 residues in the CDR3. The V gene's germline CDR1 is WSHSY and CDR2 SAAADI. The CDR3 loop is CASDMNRGLDEQYF. CDR3 bases: TGCGCCAGCGATATGAACAGGGGCCTCGACGAGCAGTACTTC.

This clone appeared a few times. The CDR3, as DNA: TGTGCCAGCACTACGACAGGGTACACTGAAGCTTTCTTT. It translates to CASTTTGYTEAFF. The chain links TRBV2 to TRBJ1-1; 7 nucleotides match TRBD1. Germline V lookup: CDR1 SNHLY, CDR2 FYNNEI. There are 13 residues in the CDR3. Trimming cost V 7 bases and J 3 bases; bases outside gene matches: 5. The full variable domain, rest sourced from reference TRBV2 and TRBJ1-1, is EPEVTQTPSHQVTQMGQEVILRCVPISNHLYFYWYRQILGQKVEFLVSFYNNEISEKSEIFDDQFSVERPDGSNFTLKIRSTKLEDSAMYFCASTTTGYTEAFFGQGTRLTVV.

This chain links TRBV7-9 with TRBJ1-1, with a possible D match to TRBD1 (6 bases). V dropped 4 bases and J dropped 0 bases, with 12 bases sitting between them. This CDR3 region has 15 residues. Germline V CDR1 and CDR2: SEHNR, FQNEAQ (reference sequence). In nucleotides, the CDR3 is TGTGCCAGCAGCTCGGGACAAGTCATGAACACTGAAGCTTTCTTT. Protein sequence: CASSSGQVMNTEAFF. The full variable domain, its missing parts supplied by reference TRBV7-9 and TRBJ1-1, is DTGVSQNPRHKITKRGQNVTFRCDPISEHNRLYWYRQTLGQGPEFLTYFQNEAQLEKSRLLSDRFSAERPKGSFSTLEIQRTEQGDSAMYLCASSSGQVMNTEAFFGQGTRLTVV.

This clone was seen a handful of times. J is TRBJ2-6 and V is TRBV7-9; D is ambiguous. CDR1 is SEHNR, CDR2 FQNEAQ, per germline (reference sequence). Trimming took off 5 bases at V and 2 bases at J, with 4 bases between the two ends. The CDR3 spans 13 residues. CDR3 in DNA: TGTGCCAGCAGCCGCCCTGGGGCCAACGTCCTGACTTTC. It translates to CASSRPGANVLTF.

The chain carries TRBV19 and TRBJ2-3, with D perhaps matching TRBD2 (6 bases). This CDR3 is built from 15 residues. The germline CDR1 and CDR2 sequences are LNHDA and SQIVND (reference sequence). The V and J ends lost 1 base and 0 bases respectively, with 8 bases between them. CDR3 amino acids: CASSIGTTSTDTQYF. DNA for the CDR3: TGTGCCAGTAGTATAGGGACTACTAGCACAGATACGCAGTATTTT.

V is TRBV9 and J is TRBJ1-2; D is unresolved. The V gene lost 4 bases and the J gene lost 8 bases, with 12 bases spanning the gap. The length of the CDR3 is 12 residues. CDR1 and CDR2 (germline): SGDLS, YYNGEE. The CDR3 loop is CASSLRPRGYTF. The DNA for the CDR3 is TGTGCCAGCAGCCTACGACCTCGAGGCTACACCTTC. Supplemented by reference TRBV9 and TRBJ1-2, the full variable domain reads DSGVTQTPKHLITATGQRVTLRCSPRSGDLSVYWYQQSLDQGLQFLIQYYNGEERAKGNILERFSAQQFPDLHSELNLSSLELGDSALYFCASSLRPRGYTFGSGTRLTVV.

The rearrangement joins TRBV9 to TRBJ1-1, with D possibly matching TRBD1 (6 bases). Per the germline V gene, CDR1 is SGDLS and CDR2 is YYNGEE. V was clipped by 3 bases and J by 8 bases, with 8 bases between them. CDR3 size: 11 residues. The CDR3 sequence: CASSAQGEAFF. CDR3 DNA: TGTGCCAGCAGCGCACAGGGAGAAGCTTTCTTT. The full variable domain, with the rest looked up from reference TRBV9 and TRBJ1-1, is DSGVTQTPKHLITATGQRVTLRCSPRSGDLSVYWYQQSLDQGLQFLIQYYNGEERAKGNILERFSAQQFPDLHSELNLSSLELGDSALYFCASSAQGEAFFGQGTRLTVV.

The CDR3 here is CAISPGLAGDNEQFF. The CDR3 DNA reads TGTGCCATTTCCCCGGGACTAGCGGGAGACAATGAGCAGTTCTTC. V usage is TRBV24-1 and J usage is TRBJ2-1; 14 bases match TRBD2. V shed 11 bases, J shed 5 bases, and the junction held 7 bases outside the gene matches. Germline loops: CDR1 KGHDR, CDR2 SFDVKD. CDR3 length: 15 residues.

The chain combines TRBV11-3 with TRBJ2-1, with D tentatively TRBD1 (7 bases). Per the germline V gene, CDR1 is SGHNT and CDR2 is YENEEA. V lost 5 bases to trimming and J lost 6 bases, with 17 bases between them. This CDR3 has 15 amino acids. CDR3 DNA: TGTGCCAGCAGCCGAGGGACAGTGCGGGGCAATGAGCAGTTCTTC. It specifies CASSRGTVRGNEQFF.

The rearrangement links TRBV3-1 (or the pseudogene TRBV3-2) to TRBJ1-5; TRBD1 aligns across 8 bases. Germline CDR1 LGHDT, CDR2 YNNKEL (reference sequence). After removal of 0 bases from V and 4 bases from J, the junction contained 2 bases not matched to a gene. The CDR3 consists of 15 residues. The CDR3 DNA reads as TGTGCCAGCAGCCAAGATAACAGGGGGAATCAGCCCCAGCATTTT. Protein product: CASSQDNRGNQPQHF.

This clone was picked up one time. The chain has TRBV30 and TRBJ1-6, with D perhaps matching TRBD1 (6 bases). The CDR3 extends over 14 amino acids. Germline lookup yields CDR1 GTSNPN and CDR2 SVGIG (reference sequence). V was clipped by 1 base and J by 6 bases, with 10 bases between them. The CDR3 sequence is CAWSAGQSNSPLHF. DNA for the CDR3: TGTGCCTGGAGTGCCGGACAGAGTAATTCACCCCTCCACTTT.

This rearrangement joins TRBV2 to TRBJ1-1; 7 bases map to TRBD1. Trimming removed 8 bases from V and 1 base from J; junction bases left unmatched: 4. Germline CDR1 reads SNHLY; CDR2 reads FYNNEI. The CDR3 extends over 13 amino acids. Here the CDR3 reads CASHRDRNTEAFF. Written as DNA, the CDR3 is TGTGCCAGCCATAGGGACAGGAACACTGAAGCTTTCTTT.

This clone was found once. The chain combines TRBV6-4 with TRBJ1-4; D unresolved. Germline values: CDR1 MRHNA, CDR2 SNTAGT. The CDR3 loop spans 15 amino acids. V lost 0 bases, J lost 6 bases, and 11 bases lay in between. CDR3 nucleotides: TGTGCCAGCAGTGACTCAGGGCCGAGGCATGAAAAACTGTTTTTT. Translated, it gives CASSDSGPRHEKLFF.

The V gene is TRBV5-6, the J gene TRBJ1-2; no clear D gene. This CDR3 has 15 amino acids. CDR1 is SGHDT, CDR2 YYEEEE, per germline. Deletions cut 0 bases from V and 0 bases from J, with 9 bases between. CDR3 sequence: CASSLVSGTNYGYTF. The CDR3 nucleotides are TGTGCCAGCAGCTTGGTATCCGGAACTAACTATGGCTACACCTTC.

The chain has TRBV28 and TRBJ2-5, with D unresolved. Germline lookup yields CDR1 MDHEN and CDR2 SYDVKM. Between the trimmed V and J ends, which lost 5 bases and 1 base, there was a span of 17 bases. The CDR3 contains 16 residues. This chain's CDR3 is CASSHLVADPQETQYF. The CDR3 nucleotides are TGTGCCAGCAGTCACTTGGTTGCGGACCCCCAAGAGACCCAGTACTTC. The complete variable domain, with remaining parts taken from reference TRBV28 and TRBJ2-5, reads DVKVTQSSRYLVKRTGEKVFLECVQDMDHENMFWYRQDPGLGLRLIYFSYDVKMKEKGDIPEGYSVSREKKERFSLILESASTNQTSMYLCASSHLVADPQETQYFGPGTRLLVL.

This clone was seen a handful of times. The chain carries TRBV28 and TRBJ2-5, with a weak D call TRBD1 (6 bases). The CDR3 runs 15 residues. The V gene's germline CDR1 is MDHEN and CDR2 SYDVKM. Deletions cut 4 bases from V and 0 bases from J, with 12 bases between. CDR3 nucleotide sequence: TGTGCCAGCAGTTCGACAGGATTTTACCAAGAGACCCAGTACTTC. Protein: CASSSTGFYQETQYF.

The gene calls are TRBV9 and TRBJ2-5, with a possible D match to TRBD2 (6 bases). CDR1 and CDR2 (germline): SGDLS, YYNGEE. The CDR3 length is 14 residues. V gave up 4 bases and J gave up 1 base, with 11 bases separating them. The CDR3 DNA is TGTGCCAGCAGCATCGGGACTGCCCAAGAGACCCAGTACTTC. Its translation: CASSIGTAQETQYF.